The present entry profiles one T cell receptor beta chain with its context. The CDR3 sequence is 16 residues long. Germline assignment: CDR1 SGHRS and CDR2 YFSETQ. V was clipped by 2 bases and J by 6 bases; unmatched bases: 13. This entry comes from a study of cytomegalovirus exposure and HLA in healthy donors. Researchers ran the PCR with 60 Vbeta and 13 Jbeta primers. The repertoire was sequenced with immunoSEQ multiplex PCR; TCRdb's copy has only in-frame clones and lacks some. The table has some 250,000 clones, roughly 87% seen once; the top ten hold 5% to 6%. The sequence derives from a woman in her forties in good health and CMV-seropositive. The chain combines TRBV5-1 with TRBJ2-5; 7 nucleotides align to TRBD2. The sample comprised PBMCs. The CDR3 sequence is CASSFEWEGPPKTQYF. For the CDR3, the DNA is TGCGCCAGCAGCTTCGAGTGGGAGGGCCCCCCTAAGACCCAGTACTTC.